The 25 T cell receptor beta chains given below trace back to one sample, sequenced in a study of shared clonotypes between healthy human individuals. This table comes from immunoSEQ multiplex PCR, and its TCRdb copy is limited to in-frame clones, with some not included. The sample lists about 1.1 million clones, 75% to 85% occurring once. The source material was memory CD4+ T cells from PBMCs. Specified subset: CD45RA-negative fraction. The receptors stem from a man in his late teens or twenties in good health. Some clones in this sample may be carry-over from other donors' samples.

The CDR3 reads CASSLSVPRGPRFEAFF. As DNA, the CDR3 is TGTGCCAGCAGTTTATCCGTCCCCCGGGGCCCGCGTTTCGAAGCTTTCTTT. The chain joins TRBV27 to TRBJ1-1; the D gene is possibly TRBD1 (5 bases). This CDR3 is 17 amino acids long. Germline lookup yields CDR1 MNHEY and CDR2 SMNVEV (reference sequence). V was clipped by 0 bases and J by 8 bases, with 22 bases between them.

As regards this clone: A far larger clone is off by one base, so a read error is likely. The genes are TRBV5-1 and TRBJ2-5, with a weak D call TRBD1 (7 bases). The germline CDR1 and CDR2 sequences are SGHRS and YFSETQ. The CDR3 consists of 16 residues. CDR3 DNA sequence: TGCGCCGGCAGCTTGGCCCCCAGGGGGGAGGAAGAGACCCAGTACTTC. It encodes CAGSLAPRGEEETQYF.

As regards this clone: At one of its ends the junction is not consistent with the germline gene, which may arise from a read error. The V call is TRBV4-1, the J call TRBJ1-1; D remains unclear. Germline loops: CDR1 MGHRA, CDR2 YSYEKL. The length of the CDR3 is 14 residues. The CDR3 DNA reads TGCGCCAGCAGCCCATATGCGGGGAACCCTGAAGCTTTCTTT. Protein product: CASSPYAGNPEAFF.

This chain links TRBV6-1 with TRBJ2-3; weak D call: TRBD2 (5 bases). Deletions cut 11 bases from V and 2 bases from J, with 14 bases between. CDR1 and CDR2 from the germline V gene are MNHNS and SASEGT. The CDR3 consists of 13 residues. CDR3 nucleotides: TGTGCCGGCCGGACTCTTGCCACAGATACGCAGTATTTT. As protein: CAGRTLATDTQYF.

The CDR3 reads CASSVGGDAADTQYF. The CDR3, as DNA: TGTGCCAGCAGCGTAGGGGGGGACGCTGCAGATACGCAGTATTTT. The chain joins TRBV9 to TRBJ2-3, with a possible D match to TRBD2 (6 bases). Deletions cut 0 bases from V and 4 bases from J, with 12 bases between. The CDR3 is 15 residues long. The germline gives CDR1 SGDLS, CDR2 YYNGEE.

The CDR3, as DNA: TGTGCCAGCAGTTTGCGGTCAAACAGGGGAGCTTTCTTT. Translating it yields CASSLRSNRGAFF. The chain joins TRBV28 to TRBJ1-1; 7 nucleotides line up with TRBD1. Germline V lookup: CDR1 MDHEN, CDR2 SYDVKM. The V and J ends lost 3 bases and 10 bases, in that order; junction bases with no gene match: 8. The length of the CDR3 is 13 residues.

The chain is built from TRBV6-5 and TRBJ2-3; 8 bases match TRBD2. Germline CDR1 reads MNHEY; CDR2 reads SVGAGI. Germline trimming cut 6 bases from V and 3 bases from J; bases unmatched to any gene: 5. This CDR3 is 14 amino acids long. CDR3 in DNA: TGTGCCAGCAGGAAAAGCGGGAGTACAGATACGCAGTATTTT. Translation gives CASRKSGSTDTQYF.

J is TRBJ1-4 and V is TRBV18; D is unclear. The CDR3 covers 17 residues. CDR1 KGHSH and CDR2 LQKENI come from the germline V gene. Trimming left V 1 base short and J 3 bases short, with 15 bases between. Here the CDR3 DNA reads TGTGCCAGCTCACCACAGGGAATCCCGAGTGCTAATGAAAAACTGTTTTTT. Protein: CASSPQGIPSANEKLFF.

At least ten counts were recorded for this clone. The CDR3 nucleotides are TGTGCCAGCAGCGACCATGCAGCTTTCTTT. It translates to CASSDHAAFF. This chain joins TRBV28 and TRBJ1-1; D remains unclear. The germline CDR1 and CDR2 sequences are MDHEN and SYDVKM. The CDR3 has 10 residues. V dropped 6 bases and J dropped 10 bases, with 9 bases sitting between them.

The rearrangement joins TRBV6-1 to TRBJ1-2; D possibly corresponds to TRBD1 (5 bases). The CDR3 is 15 amino acids. V was cut by 6 bases and J by 5 bases, with 19 bases left in between. Germline CDR1 MNHNS, CDR2 SASEGT. CDR3 in DNA: TGTGCCAGCAGCCCCACTTCCGGGGGGAAATATGGCTACACCTTC. This sequence encodes CASSPTSGGKYGYTF.

V is TRBV6-6 and J is TRBJ1-1; tentative D call: TRBD1 (5 bases). The CDR3 spans 15 residues. Between the trimmed V and J ends, which lost 6 bases and 1 base, there was a span of 15 bases. Germline CDR1 reads MNHNY; CDR2 reads SVGAGI (reference sequence). In nucleotides, the CDR3 is TGTGCCAGCAGCCGCCCCCGGGGGGGGAACACTGAAGCTTTCTTT. It codes for CASSRPRGGNTEAFF.

The chain couples TRBV5-1 to TRBJ2-1; D remains unclear. Trimming pared 3 bases from V and 0 bases from J, leaving 13 bases between. Germline CDR1 is SGHRS and CDR2 is YFSETQ. This CDR3 has 16 residues. The CDR3 DNA is TGCGCCAGCAGCTGGGCCCAGATCACCTCCTACAATGAGCAGTTCTTC. Translated, it gives CASSWAQITSYNEQFF.

The rearrangement uses TRBV28 and TRBJ2-7, with D possibly being TRBD2 (6 bases). Germline V gene lookup returns CDR1 MDHEN and CDR2 SYDVKM. CDR3 size: 13 residues. The V end lost 5 bases, the J end lost 3 bases, and 11 bases lay between the germline ends. This CDR3 is CASSGAGVYEQYF. The DNA of the CDR3 is TGTGCCAGCAGTGGAGCGGGTGTCTACGAGCAGTACTTC.

CDR3 bases: TGTGCCTGGAAACTGCGGGGGGGAAGTAACACCATATATTTT. Protein product: CAWKLRGGSNTIYF. The chain carries TRBV30 and TRBJ1-3; D might be TRBD1 (5 bases). In germline, CDR1 is GTSNPN, CDR2 SVGIG (reference sequence). CDR3 length: 14 amino acids. Trimming removed 4 bases from V and 7 bases from J, with 17 bases in between.

This clone was detected only once. This chain joins TRBV30 and TRBJ2-6; the match to TRBD1 covers 9 bases. The V and J ends lost 0 bases and 4 bases, in that order; junction bases with no gene match: 7. The CDR3 covers 17 residues. The germline gives CDR1 GTSNPN, CDR2 SVGIG (reference sequence). The CDR3 bases are TGTGCCTGGAGTGTCTCCGGGACAGGGACCGGGGCCAACGTCCTGACTTTC. Amino acids: CAWSVSGTGTGANVLTF.

The chain carries TRBV5-8 and TRBJ1-2; D not resolved. In germline, CDR1 is SGHTS, CDR2 YDEGEE. The germline V and J ends were trimmed by 1 base and 4 bases, with 14 bases remaining between them. The CDR3 extends over 15 amino acids. In DNA, the CDR3 is TGTGCCAGCAGCTTGAGTCCGCGATCGCCCTATGGCTACACCTTC. Protein product: CASSLSPRSPYGYTF.

J is TRBJ2-7 and V is TRBV19; TRBD2 matches at 7 bases. This CDR3 is 16 amino acids long. Germline trimming cut 3 bases from V and 0 bases from J; bases unmatched to any gene: 8. Per the germline V gene, CDR1 is LNHDA and CDR2 is SQIVND (reference sequence). CDR3: CASSIRLAVSSYEQYF. CDR3 nucleotides: TGTGCCAGTAGTATCAGGCTAGCGGTTAGCTCCTACGAGCAGTACTTC.

The V call is TRBV28, the J call TRBJ2-7; possible D gene TRBD2, 6 bases. The V gene lost 8 bases and the J gene lost 3 bases, with 17 bases spanning the gap. Germline CDR1 MDHEN, CDR2 SYDVKM. The CDR3 has 14 residues. CDR3 region: CASRNGLLNYEQYF. The CDR3 DNA follows: TGTGCCAGCCGAAATGGACTACTAAACTACGAGCAGTACTTC.

This clone occurred a few times. The sample holds other DNA sequences that translate to the same CDR3. This chain links TRBV28 with TRBJ1-1; no clear D gene. The ends were cut back, 4 bases at V and 2 bases at J, with 5 bases in the middle. The CDR3 consists of 12 residues. Germline V gene data show CDR1 as MDHEN and CDR2 as SYDVKM. The CDR3 reads CASSSGNTEAFF. The CDR3 DNA follows: TGTGCCAGCAGTTCAGGAAACACTGAAGCTTTCTTT.

In the case of this clone: Other DNA sequences in the sample encode the same CDR3. The chain uses TRBV5-1 and TRBJ2-2, with TRBD1 as a possible D gene (5 bases). The CDR3 length is 15 residues. V was clipped by 2 bases and J by 0 bases, with 8 bases between them. CDR1 is SGHRS and CDR2 is YFSETQ in the germline V gene. The CDR3, as DNA: TGCGCCAGCAGCTTAGGACACGCGAACACCGGGGAGCTGTTTTTT. Translation: CASSLGHANTGELFF.

This rearrangement joins TRBV6-1 to TRBJ2-5, with D perhaps matching TRBD1 (6 bases). V was trimmed by 7 bases and J by 5 bases, leaving 20 bases between them. The V gene's germline CDR1 is MNHNS and CDR2 SASEGT. The CDR3 totals 15 residues. CDR3 bases: TGTGCCAGCAACCTCCGAGGGGGTCTCGGGGAGACCCAGTACTTC. It specifies CASNLRGGLGETQYF.

This clone was detected only a few times. The rearrangement links TRBV5-4 to TRBJ2-7; D remains unclear. The CDR3 is 14 amino acids. The V end was cut by 1 base, the J end by 5 bases, with 13 bases between. Per the germline V gene, CDR1 is SGHNT and CDR2 is YYREEE (reference sequence). The chain's CDR3 is CASSLPGSSDEQYF. CDR3 DNA sequence: TGTGCCAGCAGCTTGCCGGGTTCGTCCGACGAGCAGTACTTC.

This clone was observed a single time. The rearrangement joins TRBV5-1 to TRBJ1-4, with D perhaps matching TRBD1 (5 bases). Germline values: CDR1 SGHRS, CDR2 YFSETQ. V was shortened by 9 bases and J by 3 bases, with 18 bases between the two germline ends. The length of the CDR3 is 15 residues. The CDR3 DNA sequence: TGCGCCACACGATATGGGGGGGAACCTAATGAAAAACTGTTTTTT. This translates into CATRYGGEPNEKLFF. Full variable domain (rest looked up from reference TRBV5-1 and TRBJ1-4): KAGVTQTPRYLIKTRGQQVTLSCSPISGHRSVSWYQQTPGQGLQFLFEYFSETQRNKGNFPGRFSGRQFSNSRSEMNVSTLELGDSALYLCATRYGGEPNEKLFFGSGTQLSVL.

This chain uses TRBV5-1 with TRBJ2-3, with D hard to call. CDR3 length: 16 residues. Germline lookup yields CDR1 SGHRS and CDR2 YFSETQ. Trimming cost V 1 base and J 5 bases, with 17 bases left between them. CDR3 DNA: TGCGCCAGCAGCTTGAGTCTGGGGTCTTTCGGAGATACGCAGTATTTT. Protein sequence: CASSLSLGSFGDTQYF.

This chain connects TRBV6-6 to TRBJ1-4; D unresolved. The germline V gene encodes CDR1 MNHNY and CDR2 SVGAGI (reference sequence). Trimming removed 6 bases at V and 3 bases at J, with 14 bases between. This CDR3 is built from 15 residues. This CDR3 is CASSDRGTANEKLFF. The CDR3 bases are TGTGCCAGCAGCGACCGTGGAACGGCTAATGAAAAACTGTTTTTT.